A selection of T cell receptor beta chains follows, all from one sample in a study of blood T cell repertoires in COVID-19. The data were produced by immunoSEQ multiplex PCR, yet TCRdb's version contains in-frame clones alone and is incomplete. This table holds 150,000 to 200,000 clones, roughly three quarters found once. Sequenced input: peripheral blood. The receptors were gathered from a man aged 55 to 70 with active or convalescent COVID-19. Both conserved end residues are part of each CDR3.

V	J	CDR3
TRBV25-1	TRBJ1-4	CASSTSGAKEKLFF
TRBV29-1	TRBJ2-2	CSVEGAGRTGELFF
TRBV7-2	TRBJ1-3	CASSLGPDRSSGNTIYF
TRBV7-2	TRBJ2-1	CASSLEQGGFGEQFF
TRBV6-5	TRBJ2-5	CASGLAGQETQYF
TRBV9	TRBJ2-1	CASSVEVGGSSYNEQFF
TRBV20-1	TRBJ2-7	CSASRRGLYEQYF
TRBV7-3	TRBJ2-3	CASSLEPTDTQYF
TRBV7-2	TRBJ1-6	CASSLLRGNSPLHF
TRBV9	TRBJ2-5	CASSVDGAQETQYF
TRBV5-4	TRBJ1-1	CASSLSGGNTEAFF
TRBV19	TRBJ1-4	CASSKRQGENEKLFF
TRBV5-4	TRBJ2-3	CASSLGGSTDTQYF
TRBV18	TRBJ2-1	CASSPPPLRSIMVYNEQFF
TRBV6-5	TRBJ1-4	CASSFEGGEWEKLFF
TRBV19	TRBJ2-7	CASSIRSVAANYEQYF
TRBV6-5	TRBJ2-1	CASSFFFGQGGFF
TRBV7-8	TRBJ2-3	CASSPLSGTDTQYF
TRBV9	TRBJ2-2	CASNRDKNTGELFF
TRBV6-5	TRBJ1-1	CASSYSYLNTEAFF
TRBV21-1	TRBJ1-2	CASSARQGVIYGYTF
TRBV5-1	TRBJ1-4	CASSSTGYNEKLFF
TRBV3-1/TRBV3-2	TRBJ2-1	CASSQDQREQFF
TRBV4-3	TRBJ2-1	CASSQLAGGSNEQFF
TRBV18	TRBJ2-1	CASSPPGQSSSYNEQFF
TRBV12-5	TRBJ1-2	CASGLGTGGANYGYTF
TRBV7-2	TRBJ2-1	CASSLGGGGYNEQFF
TRBV7-2	TRBJ2-7	CASSPGRGGAKSYEQYF
TRBV5-4	TRBJ1-2	CASSAGQGGTYGYTF
TRBV19	TRBJ1-1	CASSIRSTEAFF
TRBV28	TRBJ2-1	CAAMPNAAGVKNEQFF
TRBV10-3	TRBJ2-5	CAISESRQGAETQYF
TRBV30	TRBJ1-2	CAWSARTRRGYTF
TRBV11-3	TRBJ2-3	CASSLGASTDTQYF
TRBV6-2/TRBV6-3	TRBJ2-1	CASSYPGGLAVYNEQFF
TRBV4-2	TRBJ1-2	CASSQEGGDYGYTF
TRBV5-4	TRBJ2-6	CASSTNRAGANVLTF
TRBV5-1	TRBJ2-7	CASSGTGASLEQYF
TRBV7-2	TRBJ1-1	CASSFRQGRMEAFF
TRBV28	TRBJ2-4	CASSLPGAKNIQYF
TRBV24-1	TRBJ2-3	CATRGQGLDTQYF
TRBV4-2	TRBJ2-1	CASSQGREALDYNEQFF